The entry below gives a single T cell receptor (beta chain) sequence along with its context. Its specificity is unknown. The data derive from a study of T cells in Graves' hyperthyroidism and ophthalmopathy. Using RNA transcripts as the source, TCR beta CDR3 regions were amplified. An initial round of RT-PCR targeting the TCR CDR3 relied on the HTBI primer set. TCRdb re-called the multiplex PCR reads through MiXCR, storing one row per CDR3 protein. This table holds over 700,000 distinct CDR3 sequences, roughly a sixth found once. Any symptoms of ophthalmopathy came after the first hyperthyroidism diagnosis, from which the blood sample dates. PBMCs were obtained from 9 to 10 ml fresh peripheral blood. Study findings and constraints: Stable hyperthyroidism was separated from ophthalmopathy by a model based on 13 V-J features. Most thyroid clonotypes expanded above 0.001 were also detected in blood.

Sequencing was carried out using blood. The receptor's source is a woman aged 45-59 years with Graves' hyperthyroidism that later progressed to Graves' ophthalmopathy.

The CDR3 bases are TGTGCCAGTTGCCCCGACATCGCTGAAGCTTTCTTT. Its translation: CASCPDIAEAFF. The chain uses TRBV12-3 or TRBV12-4 and TRBJ1-1; D call uncertain. V was cut by 9 bases and J by 6 bases, with 14 bases left in between. There are 12 residues in the CDR3.